This T cell receptor (beta chain) was obtained from a study of cytomegalovirus exposure and HLA in healthy donors. The overall study: Previous work identified 95 million to 120 million unique TCR beta sequences from around 200 million T cells. Study-wide points: Productive rates of about 87% or about 30% were seen for most TCR beta V segments in an earlier analysis. Later analysis identified over 15,000 TCR beta sequences associated with HLA alleles, using a false discovery rate threshold of 0.05.

Per the germline V gene, CDR1 is SEHNR and CDR2 is FQNEAQ (reference sequence). The CDR3 totals 14 residues. The PCR had 60 Vbeta and 13 Jbeta primers. TCRdb keeps only in-frame clones here, not all; method: immunoSEQ multiplex PCR. The sample shows 100,000 to 150,000 clones, 80% of them seen only once. Points on this clone: As yet, its antigen is unknown. The junction shows a germline mismatch at one end, possibly a read error.

The sequencing input was PBMCs. This TCR was recovered from a female donor in good health and CMV-seronegative. The genes are TRBV7-9 and TRBJ2-7; 10 bases align to TRBD1. The chain's CDR3 is CSSSSGQGAYEQYF. The CDR3 bases are TGTTCCAGCAGCTCCGGACAGGGGGCCTACGAGCAGTACTTC.